The 8 T cell receptor beta chains reported below all come from one sample, sequenced in a study of T cell responses to AZD1222 COVID-19 vaccine (dated by TCRdb to 2020 to 2023). Preparation of the library involved the immunoSEQ multiplex PCR assay. TCRdb obtained this table from immuneACCESS and retained in-frame rearrangements with V and J assigned. These tables miss some clones; where compared with another copy, unresolved V genes account for less than half of the shortfall, and the remainder is unexplained. Within this sample are 130,000 to 150,000 clones, with approximately 78% of them counted one time only. The top ten clones comprise around 4.1% of the sample. Explained via the paper, the time point label denotes: baseline before first vaccination. The treatment or condition label, as the study defines it: meningococcal conjugate vaccine given as trial control. Sequenced material: peripheral blood, taken on day 0 of MenACWY control vaccination. These receptors were taken from an adult in good health.

V gene TRBV3-1 (or the pseudogene TRBV3-2) combines with J gene TRBJ1-3, with TRBD1 as a possible D gene (5 bases). The V end was cut by 3 bases, the J end by 0 bases, with 12 bases between. Germline V gene sequence: CDR1 LGHDT, CDR2 YNNKEL (reference sequence). The CDR3 totals 16 residues. The chain's CDR3 is CASSHNRGTSGNTIYF. In DNA form, the CDR3 reads TGTGCCAGCAGCCATAATCGGGGGACCTCTGGAAACACCATATATTTT.

The CDR3 sequence is CASSLRRTDTQYF. The CDR3 region has the DNA TGTGCCAGCAGTTTGAGGCGCACAGATACGCAGTATTTT. This chain connects TRBV6-5 to TRBJ2-3; D is uncertain. The ends were cut back, 4 bases at V and 1 base at J, with 6 bases in the middle. The CDR3 is 13 residues long. The germline CDR1 and CDR2 sequences are MNHEY and SVGAGI.

This clone was detected once. At one end the junction does not follow the germline gene, possibly because of a read error. This chain links TRBV5-1 with TRBJ2-7; 8 bases map to TRBD1. CDR3 size: 16 residues. The germline V gene has CDR1 SGHRS and CDR2 YFSETQ. CDR3 DNA sequence: TGCGCCAGCACCTTGCGATTCGGGACAGGCACCTACGAGCAGTACTTC. This encodes CASTLRFGTGTYEQYF.

The genes are TRBV3-1 (or the pseudogene TRBV3-2) and TRBJ1-2; D unclear. The CDR3 has 15 residues. The germline CDR1 and CDR2 sequences are LGHDT and YNNKEL (reference sequence). Trimming pared 0 bases from V and 4 bases from J, leaving 12 bases between. DNA for the CDR3: TGTGCCAGCAGCCAAGAATCTCACCGGATCTATGGCTACACCTTC. This encodes CASSQESHRIYGYTF.

The chain uses TRBV6-5 and TRBJ1-5; TRBD1 matches 8 bases. The V gene end was trimmed by 5 bases and the J gene end by 6 bases; junction bases not matched to a gene: 9. The CDR3 length is 15 residues. From germline, CDR1 is MNHEY and CDR2 SVGAGI. The CDR3: CASSTYGQGGQPQHF. The CDR3 DNA follows: TGTGCCAGCAGTACTTACGGACAGGGAGGTCAGCCCCAGCATTTT.

J is TRBJ2-1 and V is TRBV4-2, with TRBD2 as a possible D gene (6 bases). With 1 base removed from V and 0 bases from J, the gap between germline ends came to 13 bases. This CDR3 has 17 residues. Germline-derived CDR1 and CDR2 are LGHNA and YNFKEQ. CDR3 sequence (DNA): TGTGCCAGCAGCCAAGTGGCGGGGTTCAGCTCCTACAATGAGCAGTTCTTC. Translating it yields CASSQVAGFSSYNEQFF.

The chain joins TRBV5-1 to TRBJ1-5, with a possible D match to TRBD1 (6 bases). The length of the CDR3 is 14 residues. From germline, CDR1 is SGHRS and CDR2 YFSETQ. V shed 0 bases and J shed 3 bases, with 7 bases lying between them. The CDR3 bases are TGCGCCAGCAGCTTGGGGGACACCAATCAGCCCCAGCATTTT. It codes for CASSLGDTNQPQHF.

This chain links TRBV20-1 with TRBJ2-2; 8 nucleotides agree with TRBD2. The CDR3 totals 13 residues. Germline-derived CDR1 and CDR2 are DFQATT and SNEGSKA (reference sequence). Trimming cost V 3 bases and J 11 bases; bases outside gene matches: 8. CDR3 amino acids: CSASRGGMIELFF. The CDR3 bases are TGCAGTGCTAGTCGGGGGGGCATGATTGAGCTGTTTTTT.